This TCR beta chain is drawn from a study of T cell repertoires in cytomegalovirus infection. Looking at the study overall: Signatures in public TCR beta sequences pointed to both CMV infection and matching HLA type.

The CDR3 is 10 residues long. Germline CDR1 is DFQATT and CDR2 is SNEGSKA (reference sequence). The V and J ends lost 6 bases and 7 bases respectively, with 9 bases between them. Concerning this clonotype itself: Its matching antigen is unknown.

Whole-study results and caveats: CMV-specific TCR beta clonotypes restricted by HLA-C dominated the ex vivo response. Summed frequency of shared TCR beta families picked out CMV carriers who also had the relevant HLA.

Each CDR3 protein is one row after TCRdb ran MiXCR on the reads. This sample has 250,000 to 300,000 distinct CDR3 sequences; roughly a fifth occur once, and the top ten carry around 20%. The clonotype originates from a human donor in good health (CMV status not recorded). Some clones in this sample may be carry-over from other donors' samples. The chain has TRBV20-1 and TRBJ2-5; D is undetermined. The sequenced sample was cultured PBMCs, obtained from culture after CMV antigen stimulation. CDR3 bases: TGCAGTGCCTACAGAGGGACCCAGTACTTC. It is translated as CSAYRGTQYF.